This TCR beta chain was obtained from a study of cytomegalovirus exposure and HLA in healthy donors (dated by TCRdb to about 2017). Describing the broader study: An earlier analysis of 550 to 700 of the donors reported 250 to 300 Gb of sequence data and some 120 million unique TCR beta sequences from about 180 million T cells. Approximately 300 gigabases of sequencing data and around 80 million unique TCR sequences made up an early release that covered 640 HLA-typed donors. Using immunosequencing, the study profiled T cell repertoires from fewer than 700 subjects and related those repertoires to cytomegalovirus serostatus. To study patterns of TCR occurrence, a later analysis re-analyzed previously published TCR beta repertoires from 500 to 850 donors and added high-resolution HLA genotyping. Every repertoire in the discovery cohort had been generated on one and the same sequencing platform. The number of donors typed differed by locus, with about 629-630 for A, B, C, DRB1 and DQB1, roughly 550 for DQA1, 600 to 610 for DPA1, and some 440 for DPB1. An earlier analysis of about 600 of the donors used high-throughput TCR beta sequencing to judge whether each TCR beta V gene segment behaved as functional or pseudogenic. Four or five DR-DQ haplotypes were handled as single units for association and clustering because linkage in the cohort was strong. Donor age, sex, ethnicity and CMV serostatus were compiled together with the repertoire data. High-throughput TCR immunosequencing, statistical association of individual TCRs with disease status, and machine learning were combined to predict cytomegalovirus infection status. A separate validation cohort of roughly 130 different subjects was used in addition to the 666-subject first cohort. Among roughly 400 genotyped donors of the cohort, an average of approximately 240,000 unique TCR beta nucleotide sequences were sequenced per donor, around 20% of them non-productive. Of the 350 to 450 genotyped donors, roughly 80% were placed in the genetic ancestry cluster associated with self-reported Caucasian donors. In a later genetic analysis, genome-wide SNP genotypes for about 65% of the roughly 700 donors were used, and that subset was treated as a discovery cohort. The study was designed to test whether signatures of past pathogen exposure could be identified by cataloging public T cell receptors. HLA typing covered class I and class II loci at four-digit resolution. Rather than drawing on any new phenotypic data, the later analysis identified candidate immune exposures from TCR beta sequences and the way those sequences occurred across donors. General study outcomes and caveats: HLA typing was unavailable for some donors at each locus, so association tests used only the typed subset. In vitro tests confirmed that a few of the cytomegalovirus-associated TCR beta chains recognize cytomegalovirus antigens. Roughly uniform sequencing depth across donors was assumed in presence/absence analyses, although this assumption may not hold. V-gene and J-gene trimming of TCR beta chains was associated with a missense DCLRE1C variant in a later genetic analysis, and the association was replicated in an independent cohort. Compared with equally common non-associated chains, HLA-associated TCR beta chains in a later analysis were more clonally expanded and had lower generation probabilities. The authors suggested that the approach could potentially be extended to other disease states and immunological phenotypes. In this cohort, only TCR beta chains were sequenced, and detectable features were limited by the absence of alpha or paired-chain data. An earlier analysis of roughly 570 of the donors showed that most TCR beta V segments appeared in productive rearrangements either about 87% or about 30% of the time, which broadly matched IMGT annotations. When HLA alleles, especially DR and DQ, strongly co-occurred, TCR associations were difficult to assign to individual alleles. According to a later genetic analysis, donors in an Asian-associated ancestry cluster had fewer N-insertions in productive TCRs than the approximately 700-donor mean. Linkage disequilibrium might explain the correlated functional status among segregating V segments, but an unknown experimental factor could not be excluded. Specific HLA alleles were associated with 16,951 TCR beta sequences at a false discovery rate of 0.05 in a later analysis. While some public TCRs were present in many individuals, most TCR sequences turned up only very rarely across donors. A cluster of highly shared sequence variants was judged likely to be a technical artifact of the sequencing pipeline. In a later analysis, most CMV-associated TCR beta chains were found to appear HLA-restricted, with HLA associations seemingly driven largely by CMV exposure. In a later analysis, the rate of TCR association differed among HLA loci, with DRB1 alleles having the most associated TCRs and HLA-C alleles having the fewest. Cytomegalovirus status was reported to be diagnosed by the classifier with high specificity and sensitivity in both the original and validation cohorts. Several of the top co-occurrence clusters appeared to be linked to parvovirus B19, influenza, CMV and Epstein-Barr virus, according to a later analysis. CMV serostatus was the only immune exposure information available for the cohort. A total of roughly 160 TCR beta chains were listed by the study as associated with cytomegalovirus. A further reported finding was that TCR beta sequences accurately predicted the HLA-A and HLA-B alleles for most subjects in the first cohort. The earlier analysis of around 600 of the donors excluded 15 to 20 rarely observed V segments, including chromosome 9 orphons, because counts were too low.

The cohort consisted of 670 or so healthy bone marrow donors. At the time of sampling, all cohort members were nominally healthy, though unrecorded immune exposures were likely present. The donor tested CMV seropositive and was one of the 289 seropositive cohort members. Each donor provided a peripheral blood sample, and peripheral blood mononuclear cells were used for TCR beta sequencing. The Qiagen DNeasy Blood Extraction Kit was used to extract genomic DNA from the blood cell samples. On this clone: No cognate antigen has been identified for it. Per-base quality was not reported, and no clone a single base away is much larger than it.

Receptor amplification or capture employed the immunoSEQ multiplex PCR assay. For the multiplex PCR, a mixture combining 60 forward primers for TCR Vbeta segments and 13 reverse primers for TCR Jbeta segments was used. Amplification of the CDR3 region of rearranged TCR beta genes was performed with a multiplex PCR assay on genomic DNA. Amplified TCR beta libraries were sequenced as 87-base-pair reads on the Illumina HiSeq System. The study's own analysis went as follows. Across the 666 repertoires, a later analysis counted around 80 million unique TCR beta chains, some 11 million of which were shared by at least two donors. Raw reads were error-corrected and collapsed into unique sequences by a nearest-neighbor algorithm in which closely related sequences were merged to remove PCR and sequencing errors. Alignment of CDR3 sequences to IMGT reference sequences was used to assign V, D and J gene segments. For a sequence to be retained, a match of at least six nucleotides to both a V gene segment and a J gene segment was required. A rearrangement counted as productive if the CDR3 had no stop codons and remained in frame with V and J, and every other rearrangement counted as non-productive. CDR3 was defined by IMGT convention, running from the second conserved V-encoded cysteine to the conserved J-encoded phenylalanine. In an earlier analysis of 587 of the donors, sequences lacking an unambiguous match to a single V gene segment were excluded. An earlier analysis of approximately 590 of the donors called V segments functional above 56.7% productive rearrangements and segregating when the between-donor standard deviation exceeded 5%. A statistical classification framework was built for diagnosing cytomegalovirus status from the catalog of TCR beta chain sequences. V and J gene assignment, in a later analysis, came from comparing TCR nucleotide sequences with IMGT/GENE-DB human TR gene sequences. Using the TCRdist pipeline, a later analysis assigned CDR3 sequences along with most-parsimonious VDJ recombination scenarios. A later analysis defined each TCR beta chain by its CDR3 amino acid sequence plus V-gene family, and excluded reads lacking a unique V-gene family. In a later analysis, approximately 640 highly shared, low-generation-probability nucleotide sequences were removed to address suspected cross-contamination and a sequencing artifact. For each public chain, a later analysis derived a clonal expansion index from normalized ranks of inferred template counts within each repertoire. A later analysis computed generation probabilities with a VDJ recombination model fitted to out-of-frame rearrangements, and checked the results against IGoR. In a later analysis, TCR-TCR, TCR-HLA and TCR-CMV co-occurrence was scored with hypergeometric tests, and a repertoire-size bias correction was applied to TCR pairs. False discovery rates were estimated in a later analysis by permuting HLA or CMV assignments 20 times. In a later analysis, co-occurring TCRs were grouped using DBSCAN, with TCRdist sequence similarity added in when clustering inside HLA-allele-positive subsets. For co-occurrence clustering, repertoires with fewer than 30,000 or more than 120,000 public chains were excluded, along with five or six repertoires with anomalous nucleotide sharing. What TCRdb holds here is the immuneACCESS table cut down to in-frame rearrangements. Part of the clones is not present; checked against another copy, under half of the missing clones reflect an unresolved V gene, and the others are unexplained. D and trimming were read from the DNA, whereas the V and J calls and clone size are those reported in that table. This sample gives over 150,000 clones in total; roughly 80% of them show up just once. The ten biggest clones cover 6% to 7.5% of the sample.

The sequence was collected from a man aged 25-45 years in good health and CMV-seropositive. Specimen: PBMCs.

The CDR3 in this case is CASSLLTAAGGNTDTQYF. The DNA reads as follows: TGTGCCAGCTCACTGCTAACTGCAGCGGGGGGGAACACAGATACGCAGTATTTT. The V and J genes are TRBV18 and TRBJ2-3, and TRBD2 aligns with 10 junction nucleotides. Unmatched junction bases come to 12, with V trimmed by 4 bases and J by 2 bases. The germline V gene sets CDR1 to KGHSH and CDR2 to LQKENI. The CDR3 runs 18 residues from the cysteine to the phenylalanine. The sequence is cut down to CDR3 DNA, 54 bases in frame from base 1.